These T cell receptor beta chains were read from a single sample in a study of shared clonotypes between healthy human individuals. Using immunoSEQ multiplex PCR, the repertoire was profiled, and TCRdb retains in-frame clones only, with some absent. The sample has about 2,500,000 clones, approximately 92% seen once; the top ten hold over 0.12%. Sequencing used naive CD4+ T cells sorted from blood. Receptor source: a man between 18 and 29 years old in good health. Each CDR3 is given with its conserved first and last residue. The D gene is left open where the match is weak. The listing skips clone size in some rows; elsewhere it reads once, few, many or a size class.

d_call	v_call	clone_size	j_call	cdr3_aa	cdr3_nt
TRBD1	TRBV6-6	NA	TRBJ1-2	CASRTGTGGLPYGYTF	TGTGCCAGCAGAACCGGGACAGGGGGATTGCCCTATGGCTACACCTTC
NA	TRBV9	NA	TRBJ1-2	CASSVQGSGYTF	TGTGCCAGCAGCGTACAGGGTTCTGGCTACACCTTC
TRBD2	TRBV9	NA	TRBJ2-1	CASSTHSGSFLFF	TGTGCCAGCAGCACTCATAGCGGGAGTTTTTTGTTCTTC
NA	TRBV2	NA	TRBJ2-1	CASSEAGPMSSYNEQFF	TGTGCCAGCAGTGAAGCCGGCCCCATGAGCTCCTACAATGAGCAGTTCTTC
TRBD1	TRBV6-6	NA	TRBJ1-1	CASSLQGATEAFF	TGTGCCAGCAGCCTACAGGGGGCCACTGAAGCTTTCTTT
TRBD1	TRBV19	NA	TRBJ2-7	CASSKDLDRAYEQYF	TGTGCCAGTAGTAAAGACCTAGACAGGGCCTACGAGCAGTACTTC
TRBD1	TRBV5-1	NA	TRBJ1-1	CASSPLRDRALNTEAFF	TGCGCCAGCAGCCCACTCCGGGACAGGGCATTGAACACTGAAGCTTTCTTT
NA	TRBV4-1	NA	TRBJ2-2	CASSQSGTGELFF	TGCGCCAGCAGCCAAAGCGGGACCGGGGAGCTGTTTTTT
TRBD1	TRBV18	NA	TRBJ2-1	CASSPPGTGGLAGFF	TGTGCCAGCTCACCCCCCGGGACAGGGGGCCTAGCGGGGTTCTTC
NA	TRBV6-1	NA	TRBJ1-1	CASRKVGAEAFF	TGTGCCAGCCGTAAAGTTGGGGCTGAAGCTTTCTTT
NA	TRBV19	NA	TRBJ2-1	CASSIDRGNNEQFF	TGTGCCAGTAGTATAGACCGGGGAAACAATGAGCAGTTCTTC
TRBD1	TRBV5-8	NA	TRBJ2-3	CASSLVGQGPDTQYF	TGTGCCAGCAGCTTGGTGGGACAGGGGCCAGATACGCAGTATTTT
NA	TRBV5-1	once	TRBJ1-1	CASSLTLGGNTEAFF	TGCGCCAGCAGCTTGACGCTTGGAGGGAACACTGAAGCTTTCTTT
NA	TRBV20-1	NA	TRBJ2-3	CSASAADTQYF	TGCAGTGCTTCAGCGGCAGATACGCAGTATTTT